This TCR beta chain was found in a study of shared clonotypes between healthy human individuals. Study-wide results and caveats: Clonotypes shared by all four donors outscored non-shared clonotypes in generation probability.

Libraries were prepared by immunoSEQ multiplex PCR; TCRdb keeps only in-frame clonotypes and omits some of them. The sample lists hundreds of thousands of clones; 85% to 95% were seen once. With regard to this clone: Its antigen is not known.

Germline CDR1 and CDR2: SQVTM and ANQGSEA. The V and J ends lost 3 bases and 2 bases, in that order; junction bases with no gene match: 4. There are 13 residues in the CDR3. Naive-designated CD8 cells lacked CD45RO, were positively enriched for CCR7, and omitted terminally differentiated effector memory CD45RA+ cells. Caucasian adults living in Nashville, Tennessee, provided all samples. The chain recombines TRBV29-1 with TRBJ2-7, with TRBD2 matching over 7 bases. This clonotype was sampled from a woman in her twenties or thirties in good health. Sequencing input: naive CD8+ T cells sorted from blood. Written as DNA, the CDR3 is TGCAGCGTTGACCTAGGGACTACCTACGAGCAGTACTTC. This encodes CSVDLGTTYEQYF.